Following are 28 T cell receptor beta chains from one sample sequenced in a study of human T cells and chemical hapten exposure. Each CDR3 protein gets one entry after TCRdb re-called the RACE reads with MiXCR. The sample has approximately 75,000 distinct CDR3 sequences, 7.5% to 9.5% seen once. The sample's time point: patch test 2, 6 weeks after DPC sensitization. Treatment described: therapeutic diphenylcyclopropenone sensitization with weekly scalp DPC. Sample: whole blood, taken in connection with sensitization to the hapten diphenylcyclopropenone (DPC). Receptors originate from a woman aged 50 to 60 with alopecia areata. Some clones in this sample may be carry-over from other donors' samples.

This clonotype has at least ten counts. The V and J genes are TRBV14 and TRBJ2-3, with 9 bases that match TRBD1. Germline-derived CDR1 and CDR2 are SGHDN and FVKESK. CDR3 length: 17 amino acids. V gave up 1 base and J gave up 7 bases; unmatched junction bases: 12. The CDR3: CASSQAFTGGSLNTQYF. CDR3 coding DNA: TGTGCCAGCAGCCAAGCCTTTACAGGGGGCAGTCTCAATACGCAGTATTTT.

This clonotype has just a few counts. An end of the junction differs from the germline gene, which may be a read error. The chain carries TRBV7-9 and TRBJ1-1; D is possibly TRBD1 (6 bases). This CDR3 contains 13 residues. Germline V gene sequence: CDR1 SEHNR, CDR2 FQNEAQ (reference sequence). The CDR3 DNA sequence: TGTGCCAGCACCACTGCGGGGGGCTCTGAGGCTTTCTTT. This translates into CASTTAGGSEAFF.

The chain combines TRBV12-3 or TRBV12-4 with TRBJ1-5; the D is unclear. With 6 bases removed from V and 2 bases from J, the gap between germline ends came to 20 bases. The CDR3 spans 17 residues. CDR3 amino acids: CASSAGAGRLRNQPQHF. In DNA form, the CDR3 reads TGTGCCAGCAGCGCCGGCGCCGGAAGGTTGCGCAATCAGCCCCAGCATTTT.

This clonotype was seen repeatedly, ten times or more. This rearrangement joins TRBV20-1 to TRBJ2-3, with TRBD1 matching 9 bases. This CDR3 contains 15 residues. With 5 bases clipped from V and 1 base from J, the junction kept 7 bases outside the gene matches. Germline CDR1 DFQATT, CDR2 SNEGSKA (reference sequence). CDR3 DNA sequence: TGCAGTGCTGAACCGGGACAGGGTGGCACAGATACGCAGTATTTT. This encodes CSAEPGQGGTDTQYF.

This chain links TRBV6-2 or TRBV6-3 with TRBJ2-3; 13 bases map to TRBD2. This CDR3 is 19 amino acids long. V trimming: 5 bases; J trimming: 0 bases; junction bases outside the gene matches: 11. CDR1 MNHEY and CDR2 SVGEGT come from the germline V gene. The CDR3 DNA reads TGTGCCAGCAGTGAGTCACGCCCGGGACTAGCGGGGAGCACAGATACGCAGTATTTT. Translation gives CASSESRPGLAGSTDTQYF.

This clonotype was seen a handful of times. V gene TRBV12-5 combines with J gene TRBJ1-1; D is unresolved. Trimming removed 7 bases from V and 4 bases from J, with 13 bases in between. Germline assignment: CDR1 LGHNT and CDR2 FRNRAP. The CDR3 has 13 amino acids. This CDR3 reads CASALTEGTEAFF. CDR3 DNA: TGTGCTAGTGCCCTCACAGAGGGCACTGAAGCTTTCTTT.

V and J are TRBV5-6 and TRBJ1-3, with D maybe TRBD1 (5 bases). The germline V and J ends were trimmed by 4 bases and 9 bases, with 17 bases remaining between them. CDR1 is SGHDT, CDR2 YYEEEE, per germline. This CDR3 is 14 amino acids long. The DNA of the CDR3 is TGTGCCAGCAGCCCGGAGACAGCTTCCAGCACCATATATTTT. Its translation: CASSPETASSTIYF.

This clonotype was seen repeatedly, ten times or more. V usage is TRBV6-5 and J usage is TRBJ1-4; weak D call: TRBD1 (6 bases). The germline V gene has CDR1 MNHEY and CDR2 SVGAGI. This CDR3 comprises 15 residues. With 6 bases removed from V and 0 bases from J, the gap between germline ends came to 11 bases. CDR3 protein: CASSWTAATNEKLFF. CDR3 coding DNA: TGTGCCAGCAGCTGGACAGCGGCAACTAATGAAAAACTGTTTTTT.

This clonotype was seen a handful of times. The chain carries TRBV7-2 and TRBJ2-1, with 12 bases matching TRBD2. The CDR3 is 18 residues long. In germline, CDR1 is SGHTA, CDR2 FQGNSA. After removal of 4 bases from V and 5 bases from J, the junction contained 12 bases not matched to a gene. Here the CDR3 reads CASSSPPRRLAGDNEQFF. Here the CDR3 DNA reads TGTGCCAGCAGCTCACCACCCCGGCGACTAGCGGGGGACAATGAGCAGTTCTTC.

The chain links TRBV20-1 to TRBJ2-7; the match to TRBD2 covers 14 bases. There are 16 residues in the CDR3. The V segment lost 5 bases and the J segment 0 bases; nucleotides outside the gene matches: 6. Germline V gives CDR1 DFQATT, CDR2 SNEGSKA (reference sequence). Written as DNA, the CDR3 is TGCAGTGCTCGGACTAGCGGGAGGACGAGCTCCTACGAGCAGTACTTC. Encoded protein: CSARTSGRTSSYEQYF.

This clonotype was picked up a small number of times. The V gene is TRBV2, the J gene TRBJ2-7; a possible D gene is TRBD1 (6 bases). Trimming pared 6 bases from V and 2 bases from J, leaving 8 bases between. This CDR3 comprises 12 residues. Germline CDR1 is SNHLY and CDR2 is FYNNEI. The CDR3 DNA sequence: TGTGCCAGCAGAGGGACACCCTACGAGCAGTACTTC. Translation gives CASRGTPYEQYF.

The gene calls are TRBV9 and TRBJ2-3, with D possibly TRBD1 on 6 matching bases. V gave up 4 bases and J gave up 7 bases, with 13 bases separating them. Germline CDR1 and CDR2: SGDLS and YYNGEE. CDR3 size: 13 residues. The CDR3 here is CASSQGSANTQYF. CDR3 nucleotide sequence: TGTGCCAGCAGCCAGGGGTCGGCAAATACGCAGTATTTT.

This clonotype was seen many times. CDR3 sequence: CSPVRTEAFF. For the CDR3, the DNA is TGCAGCCCTGTTAGGACTGAAGCTTTCTTT. The gene calls are TRBV29-1 and TRBJ1-1, with D hard to call. The CDR3 consists of 10 residues. Germline loops: CDR1 SQVTM, CDR2 ANQGSEA. V dropped 8 bases and J dropped 5 bases, with 9 bases sitting between them. The full variable domain, in which reference TRBV29-1 and TRBJ1-1 provide the parts outside the CDR3, is SAVISQKPSRDICQRGTSLTIQCQVDSQVTMMFWYRQQPGQSLTLIATANQGSEATYESGFVIDKFPISRPNLTFSTLTVSNMSPEDSSIYLCSPVRTEAFFGQGTRLTVV.

This clonotype occurred a few times. V is TRBV2 and J is TRBJ1-2, with TRBD1 identical over 10 bases. The germline CDR1 and CDR2 sequences are SNHLY and FYNNEI. The CDR3 totals 15 residues. Unmatched junction bases numbered 8, after V lost 6 bases and J lost 4 bases. DNA for the CDR3: TGTGCCAGCAGAGTAGACAGGGGGCGGTCCTATGGCTACACCTTC. This encodes CASRVDRGRSYGYTF.

This clonotype has at least ten counts. The chain carries TRBV3-1 and TRBJ2-1; 8 bases are a match to TRBD2. J gave up 7 bases and V 1 base, and 6 bases lay outside the gene matches. CDR3 length: 15 amino acids. Germline V gene sequence: CDR1 LGHDT, CDR2 YNNKEL (reference sequence). The CDR3: CASSQGGGGINEQFF. For the CDR3, the DNA is TGTGCCAGCAGCCAAGGAGGCGGGGGGATAAATGAGCAGTTCTTC.

This clonotype was picked up a small number of times. The chain combines TRBV5-1 with TRBJ2-7; TRBD1 is a possible D gene (6 bases). CDR1 is SGHRS, CDR2 YFSETQ, per germline. V dropped 4 bases and J dropped 7 bases, with 18 bases sitting between them. This CDR3 is 14 amino acids long. The CDR3 loop reads CASSQTGPPSEQYF. CDR3 sequence (DNA): TGCGCCAGCAGCCAGACAGGTCCCCCCTCTGAGCAGTACTTC.

As DNA, the CDR3 is TGCGCCAGCAGCCATGCGGGGGTGAACACTGAAGCTTTCTTT. Its protein product is CASSHAGVNTEAFF. This rearrangement joins TRBV4-3 to TRBJ1-1; TRBD1 might be the D (5 bases). Germline V CDR1 and CDR2: LGHNA, YSLEER. Trimming took 3 bases from V and 0 from J, leaving 8 bases between them. The CDR3 length is 14 residues.

This clonotype appeared many times. The V gene is TRBV6-2 or TRBV6-3, the J gene TRBJ1-5; D unresolved. The ends were cut back, 0 bases at V and 2 bases at J, with 11 bases in the middle. CDR1 is MNHEY and CDR2 is SVGEGT in the germline V gene. The length of the CDR3 is 16 residues. CDR3 sequence reads: CASSYSSPMGNQPQHF. Written as DNA, the CDR3 is TGTGCCAGCAGTTACTCTTCTCCAATGGGCAATCAGCCCCAGCATTTT.

The sample holds a few counts of this clonotype. This sequence joins TRBV27 and TRBJ1-6; possibly TRBD1 for D (5 bases). This CDR3 is 15 amino acids long. Trimming took 3 bases from V and 4 from J, leaving 10 bases between them. Germline V lookup: CDR1 MNHEY, CDR2 SMNVEV (reference sequence). CDR3 DNA: TGTGCCAGCAGTTTTGGGGGAATTTATAATTCACCCCTCCACTTT. It yields the protein CASSFGGIYNSPLHF.

In its sample, this clonotype was seen a few times. The chain recombines TRBV20-1 with TRBJ1-2; D perhaps matches TRBD1 (6 bases). V was shortened by 5 bases and J by 4 bases, with 14 bases between the two germline ends. The CDR3 totals 13 residues. Germline assignment: CDR1 DFQATT and CDR2 SNEGSKA (reference sequence). CDR3 in amino acids: CSAGVQGFYGYTF. CDR3 bases: TGCAGTGCTGGTGTTCAGGGGTTCTATGGCTACACCTTC.

This clonotype was observed a handful of times. This sequence joins TRBV5-4 and TRBJ2-5; no clear D. V shed 0 bases and J shed 2 bases, with 8 bases lying between them. This CDR3 spans 14 amino acids. Germline loops: CDR1 SGHNT, CDR2 YYREEE (reference sequence). The CDR3 protein is CASSLGRRQETQYF. CDR3 bases: TGTGCCAGCAGCTTGGGACGACGTCAAGAGACCCAGTACTTC.

The rearrangement joins TRBV9 to TRBJ2-1, with D possibly being TRBD1 or TRBD2 (5 bases each). The germline CDR1 and CDR2 sequences are SGDLS and YYNGEE. The CDR3 runs 14 residues. Trimming took off 4 bases at V and 2 bases at J, with 10 bases between the two ends. This CDR3 reads CASSWGGPYNEQFF. Here the CDR3 DNA reads TGTGCCAGCAGCTGGGGCGGGCCCTACAATGAGCAGTTCTTC.

The V call is TRBV20-1, the J call TRBJ2-7; no clear D gene. Germline values: CDR1 DFQATT, CDR2 SNEGSKA (reference sequence). The length of the CDR3 is 14 residues. V dropped 4 bases and J dropped 2 bases, with 15 bases sitting between them. The CDR3 loop is CSATERRRTYEQYF. As DNA, the CDR3 is TGCAGTGCTACGGAACGGCGGAGAACCTACGAGCAGTACTTC.

This clonotype was observed at least ten times. V gene TRBV5-6 combines with J gene TRBJ1-2, with TRBD1 matching 9 bases. Trimming at V came to 6 bases and at J to 4 bases, leaving 7 bases not matched to a gene. Germline CDR1 is SGHDT and CDR2 is YYEEEE. The CDR3 runs to 14 residues. The CDR3 sequence is CASIGTGSGYGYTF. The CDR3 nucleotides read TGTGCCAGCATCGGGACAGGGAGCGGCTATGGCTACACCTTC.

This chain joins TRBV7-2 and TRBJ2-7; a weak D match, TRBD2 (6 bases). V was clipped by 2 bases and J by 2 bases, with 22 bases between them. Germline CDR1 reads SGHTA; CDR2 reads FQGNSA. The CDR3 is 18 residues long. The CDR3 DNA follows: TGTGCCAGCAGCTTAATGGCGTTGGGGACTCGGGGCCCCTACGAGCAGTACTTC. Translating gives CASSLMALGTRGPYEQYF.

This clonotype has more than one count but fewer than ten. The chain recombines TRBV27 with TRBJ2-3, with D hard to call. The CDR3 consists of 16 residues. V gave up 2 bases and J gave up 4 bases, with 16 bases separating them. Germline V lookup: CDR1 MNHEY, CDR2 SMNVEV (reference sequence). The CDR3 DNA follows: TGTGCCAGCAGTTTACGGACCCCCACGGGCCCAGATACGCAGTATTTT. The encoded protein is CASSLRTPTGPDTQYF.

This clonotype was observed at least ten times. The rearrangement links TRBV6-5 to TRBJ2-7; 8 bases map to TRBD2. The trim removed 6 bases at V and 2 bases at J, leaving 6 bases unmatched. Germline CDR1 reads MNHEY; CDR2 reads SVGAGI. CDR3 length: 14 amino acids. The CDR3 sequence is CASSAGGGTYEQYF. The CDR3, as DNA: TGTGCCAGCAGCGCGGGGGGAGGCACCTACGAGCAGTACTTC.

V gene TRBV30 combines with J gene TRBJ2-2, with unresolved D. Germline assignment: CDR1 GTSNPN and CDR2 SVGIG (reference sequence). The CDR3 length is 13 residues. V was cut by 5 bases and J by 4 bases, with 11 bases left in between. DNA for the CDR3: TGTGCCTGGGGGTCGGCACTCACCGGGGAGCTGTTTTTT. As protein: CAWGSALTGELFF.